These 29 T cell receptor beta chains share one sample of origin, sequenced in a study of shared clonotypes between healthy human individuals. Some clones are missing from TCRdb's copy, which holds only in-frame ones; the method was immunoSEQ multiplex PCR. The sample lists over a million clones; around 82% were seen once. Sequenced: memory CD4+ T cells from PBMCs. Documented subset: CD45RA-negative fraction. These receptor sequences come from a man between 18 and 29 years old in good health. Some clones in this sample may be carry-over from other donors' samples.

Comment on this clone: One base away lies a much larger clone, so this may be a sequencing read error. Here the CDR3 omits its conserved ending phenylalanine or tryptophan, so a read error is the likely source. The chain carries TRBV9 and TRBJ1-4; D gene ambiguous. Germline V lookup: CDR1 SGDLS, CDR2 YYNGEE. Trimming took 0 bases from V and 4 from J, leaving 10 bases between them. The length of the CDR3 is 15 residues. The CDR3 protein is CASSVDGEYNEKLFL. Written as DNA, the CDR3 is TGTGCCAGCAGCGTAGACGGGGAATATAATGAAAAACTGTTTCTT.

CDR3 coding DNA: TGTGCCAGCAGTTTATATCAGGTGGGGTCCTACAATGAGCAGTTCTTC. It codes for CASSLYQVGSYNEQFF. V usage is TRBV28 and J usage is TRBJ2-1; D unclear. Germline loops: CDR1 MDHEN, CDR2 SYDVKM. The V gene lost 1 base and the J gene lost 1 base, with 11 bases spanning the gap. This CDR3 region has 16 residues.

In regard to this clone: A single base separates this from a much larger clone, so it may be a read error. V usage is TRBV20-1 and J usage is TRBJ1-2, with TRBD1 as a possible D gene (6 bases). The CDR3 has 11 residues. In germline, CDR1 is DFQATT, CDR2 SNEGSKA (reference sequence). The CDR3 nucleotides read TGCGCCTACAGGGTAGGCTATGACTACACCTTC. It is translated as CAYRVGYDYTF.

V usage is TRBV5-5 and J usage is TRBJ2-7; possible D gene TRBD1, 5 bases. The length of the CDR3 is 15 residues. CDR1 and CDR2 from the germline V gene are SGHKS and YYEKEE (reference sequence). V shed 0 bases and J shed 1 base, with 11 bases lying between them. In DNA form, the CDR3 reads TGTGCCAGCAGCTTGGCAGGAGCAGGGTCCTACGAGCAGTACTTC. The encoded protein is CASSLAGAGSYEQYF.

This chain connects TRBV25-1 to TRBJ1-6; D gene uncertain. The CDR3 contains 12 residues. Per the germline V gene, CDR1 is MGHDK and CDR2 is SYGVNS. Trimming took 1 base from V and 9 from J, leaving 4 bases between them. CDR3: CASSEFSSPLHF. CDR3 coding DNA: TGTGCCAGCAGTGAATTTAGTTCACCCCTCCACTTT.

The V call is TRBV5-1, the J call TRBJ2-7; D is ambiguous. Germline assignment: CDR1 SGHRS and CDR2 YFSETQ. Trimming pared 4 bases from V and 5 bases from J, leaving 16 bases between. There are 14 residues in the CDR3. CDR3 protein: CASSPLLGNDEQYF. In DNA, the CDR3 is TGCGCCAGCAGCCCTCTATTGGGAAACGACGAGCAGTACTTC.

The chain uses TRBV2 and TRBJ2-1; a possible D gene is TRBD1 (5 bases). The CDR3 contains 14 residues. Per germline, CDR1 SNHLY and CDR2 FYNNEI. Between the trimmed V and J ends, which lost 4 bases and 6 bases, there was a span of 13 bases. The CDR3 spells CASSGGTTANEQFF. The CDR3 coding sequence is TGTGCCAGCAGTGGCGGAACGACAGCCAATGAGCAGTTCTTC.

Turning to this clone: This sample includes further DNA sequences coding for the same CDR3. The chain has TRBV5-1 and TRBJ1-4; 7 bases fit TRBD1. The CDR3 is made up of 15 amino acids. Germline V lookup: CDR1 SGHRS, CDR2 YFSETQ. V trimming: 1 base; J trimming: 0 bases; junction bases outside the gene matches: 0. In DNA, the CDR3 is TGCGCCAGCAGCTTGACAGGGGCAACTAATGAAAAACTGTTTTTT. This encodes CASSLTGATNEKLFF.

The genes are TRBV7-2 and TRBJ2-6, with a possible D match to TRBD1 (5 bases). CDR1 and CDR2 from the germline V gene are SGHTA and FQGNSA. This CDR3 has 17 amino acids. Trimming left V 2 bases short and J 0 bases short, with 11 bases between. As DNA, the CDR3 is TGTGCCAGCAGCTTACAGGGTCGTAGCTCTGGGGCCAACGTCCTGACTTTC. It specifies CASSLQGRSSGANVLTF.

V gene TRBV29-1 combines with J gene TRBJ1-2, with TRBD1 matching over 7 bases. V lost 5 bases and J lost 4; bases outside the gene matches: 7. This CDR3 has 13 residues. Germline V gives CDR1 SQVTM, CDR2 ANQGSEA. The CDR3, as DNA: TGCAGCGTTACTACCGGGACAGTCTATGGCTACACCTTC. It encodes CSVTTGTVYGYTF.

This clone was detected once. The chain carries TRBV14 and TRBJ2-5; possibly TRBD1 for D (8 bases). Germline V CDR1 and CDR2: SGHDN, FVKESK. The V end lost 5 bases, the J end lost 4 bases, and 11 bases lay between the germline ends. The CDR3 totals 13 residues. The CDR3 reads CASSYRGGETQYF. The DNA of the CDR3 is TGTGCCAGCAGCTACAGGGGGGGAGAGACCCAGTACTTC.

In regard to this clone: Other DNA sequences in the sample encode the same CDR3. The chain employs TRBV28 and TRBJ1-2; D not resolved. V shed 2 bases and J shed 4 bases, with 8 bases lying between them. The CDR3 consists of 13 residues. Germline V CDR1 and CDR2: MDHEN, SYDVKM. The CDR3 DNA reads TGTGCCAGCAGTTTAGGTGCAGGCTATGGCTACACCTTC. Protein sequence: CASSLGAGYGYTF.

The chain recombines TRBV2 with TRBJ1-2; 7 bases line up with TRBD1. The CDR3 consists of 13 residues. Germline lookup yields CDR1 SNHLY and CDR2 FYNNEI. With V trimmed by 6 bases and J by 12 bases, 13 bases remained unmatched. The DNA for the CDR3 is TGTGCCAGCAGATTAGGACAGGTTCGGGGCCACACCTTC. The encoded protein is CASRLGQVRGHTF. The entire variable domain, with the rest obtained from reference TRBV2 and TRBJ1-2, is as follows: EPEVTQTPSHQVTQMGQEVILRCVPISNHLYFYWYRQILGQKVEFLVSFYNNEISEKSEIFDDQFSVERPDGSNFTLKIRSTKLEDSAMYFCASRLGQVRGHTFGSGTRLTVV.

This clone was seen a handful of times. V usage is TRBV28 and J usage is TRBJ2-5; 10 bases fit TRBD1. Germline values: CDR1 MDHEN, CDR2 SYDVKM. V shed 6 bases and J 5 bases; nucleotides not matched to a gene: 18. The length of the CDR3 is 18 residues. The CDR3 nucleotides are TGTGCCAGCAGGGCCTCCGGGACAGGGGCTTATGTATGGGAGACCCAGTACTTC. Its translation is CASRASGTGAYVWETQYF.

A few counts support this clone. This chain uses TRBV27 with TRBJ1-2; TRBD1 might be the D (5 bases). The CDR3 has 14 amino acids. V lost 5 bases, J lost 8 bases, and 18 bases lay in between. CDR1 and CDR2 from the germline V gene are MNHEY and SMNVEV (reference sequence). DNA for the CDR3: TGTGCCAGCAGTCCGGCAGGGCTAGGATCGGGCTACACCTTC. Translation gives CASSPAGLGSGYTF.

CDR3 nucleotide sequence: TGCGCCAGCAGCTACGACAGTTCTAACTATGGCTACACCTTC. Its translation: CASSYDSSNYGYTF. The V and J genes are TRBV5-1 and TRBJ1-2; a possible D gene is TRBD1 (5 bases). The CDR3 loop spans 14 amino acids. Per germline, CDR1 SGHRS and CDR2 YFSETQ. The V end lost 3 bases, the J end lost 0 bases, and 9 bases lay between the germline ends.

The J gene is TRBJ2-6, the V gene TRBV28, with 8 bases identical to TRBD1. The ends lost 11 bases at V and 1 base at J; junction bases unmatched: 13. The germline V gene encodes CDR1 MDHEN and CDR2 SYDVKM. This CDR3 contains 17 residues. The CDR3 is CASKGTGGWSGANVLTF. For the CDR3, the DNA is TGTGCCTCAAAAGGTACAGGGGGGTGGTCTGGGGCCAACGTCCTGACTTTC. Drawing the rest from reference TRBV28 and TRBJ2-6, the complete variable domain is DVKVTQSSRYLVKRTGEKVFLECVQDMDHENMFWYRQDPGLGLRLIYFSYDVKMKEKGDIPEGYSVSREKKERFSLILESASTNQTSMYLCASKGTGGWSGANVLTFGAGSRLTVL.

This chain uses TRBV5-3 with TRBJ2-7; D not resolved. TRBV5-3 is marked as an open reading frame, function uncertain. The germline V and J ends were trimmed by 2 bases and 2 bases, with 8 bases remaining between them. The CDR3 has 13 residues. CDR3 sequence: CARSFALPYEQYF. CDR3 DNA sequence: TGTGCCAGAAGCTTCGCCCTTCCCTACGAGCAGTACTTC.

CDR3 loop: CASSTPGRQETQYF. The CDR3 coding sequence is TGTGCCAGCAGTACGCCGGGACGACAAGAGACCCAGTACTTC. The chain links TRBV28 to TRBJ2-5; possibly TRBD1 or TRBD2 for D (5 bases each). The CDR3 totals 14 residues. V lost 5 bases and J lost 2, with 12 bases in between. The germline V gene has CDR1 MDHEN and CDR2 SYDVKM.

A note on this clone: One end of the junction does not line up with germline, which may come from a read error. The chain uses TRBV5-4 and TRBJ2-7; possibly TRBD1 for D (6 bases). Germline lookup yields CDR1 SGHNT and CDR2 YYREEE (reference sequence). This CDR3 is 15 amino acids long. CDR3 DNA: TGTGCCAGCAGCTGGGGTCAGGGGAGATCCTCCGAGCAGTACTTC. Protein: CASSWGQGRSSEQYF.

The chain uses TRBV9 and TRBJ1-2; D is undetermined. Trimming left V 3 bases short and J 5 bases short, with 14 bases between. The CDR3 sequence is 14 residues long. CDR1 is SGDLS, CDR2 YYNGEE, per germline. CDR3 DNA sequence: TGTGCCAGCAGCGCCGGGTTGGGTGGTTATGGCTACACCTTC. The encoded protein is CASSAGLGGYGYTF.

The chain is built from TRBV7-3 and TRBJ2-7; TRBD1 matches 9 bases. Germline CDR1 SGHTA, CDR2 FQGTGA. The CDR3 runs 12 residues. Unmatched junction bases numbered 7, after V lost 4 bases and J lost 12 bases. The CDR3, as DNA: TGTGCCAGCAGCTCCTGGGGGGACAGGGTGTACTTC. This codes for CASSSWGDRVYF.

The chain carries TRBV4-2 and TRBJ1-1; 9 bases fit TRBD1. CDR1 and CDR2 from the germline V gene are LGHNA and YNFKEQ. The CDR3 spans 15 residues. Germline trimming cut 4 bases from V and 5 bases from J; bases unmatched to any gene: 8. The CDR3 nucleotides read TGTGCCAGCAGCCGTCGACAGGGGGGAGAGACTGAAGCTTTCTTT. Its protein is CASSRRQGGETEAFF.

The V call is TRBV7-3, the J call TRBJ2-1, with TRBD1 matching 9 bases. From germline, CDR1 is SGHTA and CDR2 FQGTGA. The CDR3 covers 13 residues. V lost 5 bases to trimming and J lost 14 bases; unmatched junction nucleotides: 10. CDR3 in DNA: TGTGCCAGCAGCCCACCGGGACAGGGACAAAAGTTCTTC. Translated, it gives CASSPPGQGQKFF.

The chain combines TRBV4-3 with TRBJ2-3; D unresolved. The CDR3 length is 15 residues. The V gene's germline CDR1 is LGHNA and CDR2 YSLEER. V shed 1 base and J shed 0 bases, with 8 bases lying between them. CDR3 sequence: CASSQGAASTDTQYF. The CDR3 bases are TGCGCCAGCAGCCAAGGGGCAGCTAGCACAGATACGCAGTATTTT.

Concerning this clone itself: A far larger clone is just one base off, so this is likely a read error. The sample holds other DNA sequences that translate to the same CDR3. This chain connects TRBV30 to TRBJ1-4; D may be TRBD1 (6 bases). The CDR3 has 15 amino acids. Germline V gene lookup returns CDR1 GTSNPN and CDR2 SVGIG (reference sequence). CDR3 sequence: CAWSEFTGRGEKLFF. The CDR3 coding sequence is TGTGCCTGGAGTGAGTTCACAGGGAGAGGAGAAAAACTGTTCTTT.

The chain links TRBV28 to TRBJ1-1; no clear D. The V gene's germline CDR1 is MDHEN and CDR2 SYDVKM. This CDR3 spans 14 amino acids. Trimming removed 6 bases at V and 0 bases at J, with 11 bases between. The CDR3 coding sequence is TGTGCCAGCAGGACCCCCGGATTGAACACTGAAGCTTTCTTT. It codes for CASRTPGLNTEAFF.

The J gene is TRBJ1-2, the V gene TRBV28, with 11 bases fitting TRBD1. The length of the CDR3 is 15 residues. Germline V gene lookup returns CDR1 MDHEN and CDR2 SYDVKM. V gave up 5 bases and J gave up 4 bases; unmatched junction bases: 6. For the CDR3, the DNA is TGTGCCAGCAGTCCCCGAGGACAGGGGGCCTATGGCTACACCTTC. Its protein is CASSPRGQGAYGYTF.

The chain is built from TRBV10-3 and TRBJ1-1; the D is unclear. This CDR3 has 13 amino acids. With 6 bases removed from V and 1 base from J, the gap between germline ends came to 9 bases. The V gene's germline CDR1 is ENHRY and CDR2 SYGVKD. The CDR3 coding sequence is TGTGCCATCAGGGGCCTGGAGAACACTGAAGCTTTCTTT. Protein sequence: CAIRGLENTEAFF.